This T cell receptor beta chain derives from a study of Graves' ophthalmopathy and Graves' hyperthyroidism. In the study overall: Samples of peripheral blood were obtained at initial diagnosis, prior to treatment of any kind.

This clonotype was seen ten or more times. This CDR3 has 13 residues. V was pared by 1 base and J by 6 bases, with 10 bases between. Germline CDR1 and CDR2: SGHTA and FQGNSA. The authors amplified TCR beta CDR3 regions from RNA transcripts. First-round RT-PCR with HTBI primers preceded a second-round multiplex PCR. TCRdb processed the multiplex PCR reads anew with MiXCR; each CDR3 protein has one entry. The sample lists about 740,000 distinct CDR3 sequences, 40% occurring once. The sample comprised peripheral blood. This chain uses TRBV7-2 with TRBJ2-7; D is possibly TRBD2 (5 bases). This TCR was sampled from an adult man with Graves' ophthalmopathy. The chain's CDR3 is CASSLVRDGEQYF. CDR3 DNA: TGTGCCAGCAGCTTAGTTCGGGATGGCGAGCAGTACTTC.